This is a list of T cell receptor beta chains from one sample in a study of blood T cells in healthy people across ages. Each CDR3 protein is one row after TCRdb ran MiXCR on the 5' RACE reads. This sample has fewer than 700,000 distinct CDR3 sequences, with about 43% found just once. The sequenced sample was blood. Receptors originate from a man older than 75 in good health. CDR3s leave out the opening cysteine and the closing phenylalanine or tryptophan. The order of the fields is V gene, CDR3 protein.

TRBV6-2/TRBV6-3	ASSTLTGTGNEQF
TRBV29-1	SVDDRGGTDTQY
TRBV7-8	ASSLEEGTGHEQF
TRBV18	ASSPISGNTDTQY
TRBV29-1	SVKPGQGPHEQY
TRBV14	ASSLSSGTFGTYNEQF
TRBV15	ATSRVLSEQY
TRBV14	ASGYRGYSPLH
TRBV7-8	ASSLAAGATYLSEQY
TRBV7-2	ASSTLPGGNSPLH
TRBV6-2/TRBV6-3	ASSYSRKNRPQETQF
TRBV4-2	ASSQGGGRGEETQY
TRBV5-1	ASSGGGGINTEAF